The present T cell receptor beta chain was sequenced within a study of T cell responses to AZD1222 COVID-19 vaccine. Study observations and caveats: Baseline seropositivity characterized only six AZD1222 recipients. Repertoires were collected only later (after the peak T cell response had occurred). Close to half of all spike-specific TCRs reportedly target regions of the variants that are unmutated.

V dropped 3 bases and J dropped 3; count of bases not matched to a gene: 6. CDR3 size: 16 residues. Germline assignment: CDR1 MNHEY and CDR2 SMNVEV (reference sequence). Repertoires were generated with immunoSEQ multiplex PCR, while TCRdb's copy carries only in-frame clones and drops some. Among about 83,000 clones, roughly 90% were seen once, and the ten largest hold roughly 4.3%. To note about this clone: The antigen remains undetermined.

The material sequenced was peripheral blood, taken on day 0 of MenACWY control vaccination. J is TRBJ2-3 and V is TRBV27; TRBD1 matches at 10 bases. The sequence was collected from an adult in good health. Written as DNA, the CDR3 is TGTGCCAGCAGTTTTGCCCGGACAGGGGGTACAGATACGCAGTATTTT. Translated, it gives CASSFARTGGTDTQYF.